The clone carrying this TCR beta chain was seen many times. The target antigen is unknown. For TCR, cDNA came from 5'RACE template switching, which added a universal primer site and UMIs. TCRdb reanalysed the 5' RACE reads using MiXCR and keeps one entry per CDR3 protein. This table holds nearly 70,000 distinct CDR3 sequences, approximately 7% found once. CDR1 and CDR2 from the germline V gene are MDHEN and SYDVKM. Unmatched junction bases numbered 9, after V lost 2 bases and J lost 2 bases. This CDR3 region has 18 residues. This entry comes from a study of T cells after yellow fever vaccination. Overall study findings and caveats: At under 98% for CD4 and about 88% for CD8, most primary-vaccination clones showed up again after the booster.

The clonotype originates from a man between 18 and 35 years old who received the YFV17D yellow fever vaccine. The input for sequencing was CD8+ T cells sorted from PBMCs, taken about 41 days after the first yellow fever vaccination. This sequence joins TRBV28 and TRBJ2-3; TRBD2 aligns across 11 bases. CDR3 sequence reads: CASSLALTSGDPTDTQYF. CDR3 DNA sequence: TGTGCCAGCAGTTTAGCCCTGACTAGCGGGGATCCCACAGATACGCAGTATTTT.